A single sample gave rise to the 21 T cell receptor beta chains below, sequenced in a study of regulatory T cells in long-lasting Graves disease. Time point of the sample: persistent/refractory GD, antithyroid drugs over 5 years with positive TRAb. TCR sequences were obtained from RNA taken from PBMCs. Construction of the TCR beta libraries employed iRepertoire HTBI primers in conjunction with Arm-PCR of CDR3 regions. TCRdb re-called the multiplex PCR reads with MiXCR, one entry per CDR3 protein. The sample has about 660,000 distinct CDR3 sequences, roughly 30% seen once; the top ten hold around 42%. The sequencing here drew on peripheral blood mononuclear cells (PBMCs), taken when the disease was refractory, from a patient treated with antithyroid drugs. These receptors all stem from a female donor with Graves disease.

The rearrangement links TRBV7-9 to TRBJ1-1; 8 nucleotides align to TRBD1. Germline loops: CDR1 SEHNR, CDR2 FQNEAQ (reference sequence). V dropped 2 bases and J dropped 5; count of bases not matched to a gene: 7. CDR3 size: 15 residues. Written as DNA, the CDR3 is TGTGCCAGCAGCTTACCCCCGCAGGGGGCGACTGAAGCTTTCTTT. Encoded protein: CASSLPPQGATEAFF.

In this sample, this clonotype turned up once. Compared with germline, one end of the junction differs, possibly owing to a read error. The CDR3 reads CAGSEIAGYTGELFF. In nucleotides, the CDR3 is TGTGCCGGCAGTGAAATAGCGGGTTACACCGGGGAGCTGTTTTTT. The genes are TRBV2 and TRBJ2-2, with 7 bases lining up with TRBD2. This CDR3 is 15 amino acids long. Germline V gene sequence: CDR1 SNHLY, CDR2 FYNNEI.

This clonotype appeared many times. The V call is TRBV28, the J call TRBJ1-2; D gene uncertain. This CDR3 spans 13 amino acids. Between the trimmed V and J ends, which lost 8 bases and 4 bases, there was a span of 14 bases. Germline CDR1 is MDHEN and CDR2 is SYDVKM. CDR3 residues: CASAPPHLYGYTF. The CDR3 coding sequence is TGTGCCAGCGCCCCTCCACATCTCTATGGCTACACCTTC.

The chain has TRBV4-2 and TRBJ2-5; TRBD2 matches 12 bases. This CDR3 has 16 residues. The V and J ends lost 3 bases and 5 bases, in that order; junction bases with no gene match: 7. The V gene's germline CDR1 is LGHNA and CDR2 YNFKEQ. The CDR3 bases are TGTGCCAGCAGCCAGCGACTAGCGGGAGATTTGGAGACCCAGTACTTC. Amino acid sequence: CASSQRLAGDLETQYF.

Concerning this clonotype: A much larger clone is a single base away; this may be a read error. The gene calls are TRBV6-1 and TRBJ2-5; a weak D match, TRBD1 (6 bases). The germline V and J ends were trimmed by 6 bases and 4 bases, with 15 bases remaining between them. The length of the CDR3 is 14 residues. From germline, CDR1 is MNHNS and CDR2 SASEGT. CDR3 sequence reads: CASSRGSYLETQYF. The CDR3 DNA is TGTGCCAGCAGCAGGGGCTCGTACCTAGAGACCCAGTACTTC.

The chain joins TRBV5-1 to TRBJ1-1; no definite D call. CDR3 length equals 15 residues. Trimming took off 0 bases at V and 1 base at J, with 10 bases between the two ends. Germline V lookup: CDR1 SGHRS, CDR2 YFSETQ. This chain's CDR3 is CASSLDGQANTEAFF. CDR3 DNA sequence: TGCGCCAGCAGCTTGGATGGTCAGGCGAACACTGAAGCTTTCTTT.

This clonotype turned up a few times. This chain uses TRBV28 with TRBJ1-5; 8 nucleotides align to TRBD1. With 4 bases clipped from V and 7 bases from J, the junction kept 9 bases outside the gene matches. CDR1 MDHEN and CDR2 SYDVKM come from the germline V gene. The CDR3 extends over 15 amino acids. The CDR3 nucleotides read TGTGCCAGCAGTTCCGGACAGGGTCAGGGACAGCCCCAGCATTTT. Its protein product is CASSSGQGQGQPQHF.

The CDR3 DNA is TGTGCCAGCAGCCAAGAGGGAACGGCGTACACCTTC. Protein product: CASSQEGTAYTF. J is TRBJ1-2 and V is TRBV3-1; D unclear. V gave up 0 bases and J gave up 11 bases, with 10 bases separating them. Germline loops: CDR1 LGHDT, CDR2 YNNKEL (reference sequence). This CDR3 spans 12 amino acids. Based on the CDR3 plus reference TRBV3-1 and TRBJ1-2, the full variable domain is DTAVSQTPKYLVTQMGNDKSIKCEQNLGHDTMYWYKQDSKKFLKIMFSYNNKELIINETVPNRFSPKSPDKAHLNLHINSLELGDSAVYFCASSQEGTAYTFGSGTRLTVV.

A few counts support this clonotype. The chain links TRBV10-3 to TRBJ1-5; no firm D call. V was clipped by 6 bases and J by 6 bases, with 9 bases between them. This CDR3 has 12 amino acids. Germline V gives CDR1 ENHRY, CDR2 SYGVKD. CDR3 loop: CAISPYGQPQHF. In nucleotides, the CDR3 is TGTGCCATCAGCCCCTATGGTCAGCCCCAGCATTTT.

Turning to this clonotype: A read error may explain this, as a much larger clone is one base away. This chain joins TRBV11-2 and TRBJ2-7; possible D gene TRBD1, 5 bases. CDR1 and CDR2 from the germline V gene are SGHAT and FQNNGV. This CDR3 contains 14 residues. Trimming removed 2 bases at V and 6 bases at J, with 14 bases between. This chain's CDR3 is CASSLRTRGPEQYF. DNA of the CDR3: TGTGCCAGCAGCTTACGGACAAGGGGTCCCGAGCAGTACTTC.

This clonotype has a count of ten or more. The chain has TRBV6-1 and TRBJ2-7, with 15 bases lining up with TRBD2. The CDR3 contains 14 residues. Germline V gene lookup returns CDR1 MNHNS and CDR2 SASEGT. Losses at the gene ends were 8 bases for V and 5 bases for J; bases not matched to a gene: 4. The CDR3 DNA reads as TGTGCCAGCCGGACTAGCGGGAGGGGCGACGAGCAGTACTTC. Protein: CASRTSGRGDEQYF.

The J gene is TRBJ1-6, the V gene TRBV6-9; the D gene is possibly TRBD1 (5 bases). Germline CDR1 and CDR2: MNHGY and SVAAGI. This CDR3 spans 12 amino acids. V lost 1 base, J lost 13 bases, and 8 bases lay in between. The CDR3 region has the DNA TGTGCCAGCAGTTATTTACAGGCGCCCCTCCACTTT. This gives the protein CASSYLQAPLHF.

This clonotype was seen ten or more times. The CDR3, as DNA: TGTGCCAGCAGTTTCATGGGCAGGACCTTAGAGGGCTACACCTTC. Translated: CASSFMGRTLEGYTF. The chain is built from TRBV28 and TRBJ1-2; no clear D. The V gene lost 3 bases and the J gene lost 8 bases, with 19 bases spanning the gap. Germline CDR1 reads MDHEN; CDR2 reads SYDVKM. The CDR3 runs to 15 residues.

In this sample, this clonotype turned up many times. The CDR3 loop reads CASSPQGAYNSPLHF. The CDR3 DNA reads as TGTGCCAGCAGTCCTCAGGGGGCCTATAATTCACCCCTCCACTTT. V and J are TRBV28 and TRBJ1-6; 7 bases match TRBD1. Per the germline V gene, CDR1 is MDHEN and CDR2 is SYDVKM. The CDR3 is made up of 15 amino acids. The V gene end was trimmed by 5 bases and the J gene end by 2 bases; junction bases not matched to a gene: 3.

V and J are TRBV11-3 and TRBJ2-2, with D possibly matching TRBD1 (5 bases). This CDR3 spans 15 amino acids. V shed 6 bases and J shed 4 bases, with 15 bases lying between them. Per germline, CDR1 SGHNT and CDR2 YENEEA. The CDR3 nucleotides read TGTGCCAGCAGTTTCGGTGACAGCTTCACCGGGGAGCTGTTTTTT. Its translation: CASSFGDSFTGELFF. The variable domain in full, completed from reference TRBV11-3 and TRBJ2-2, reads EAGVVQSPRYKIIEKKQPVAFWCNPISGHNTLYWYLQNLGQGPELLIRYENEEAVDDSQLPKDRFSAERLKGVDSTLKIQPAELGDSAVYLCASSFGDSFTGELFFGEGSRLTVL.

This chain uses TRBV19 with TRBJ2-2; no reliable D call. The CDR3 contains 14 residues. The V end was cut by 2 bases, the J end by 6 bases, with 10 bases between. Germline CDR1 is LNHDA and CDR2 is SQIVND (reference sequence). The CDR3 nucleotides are TGTGCCAGTAGTATACGCTCAGGCGCCGGGGAGCTGTTTTTT. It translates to CASSIRSGAGELFF.

The CDR3 protein is CSGLGLLKPYEQYF. The CDR3 nucleotides read TGCAGCGGGCTGGGACTACTCAAACCCTACGAGCAGTACTTC. The chain couples TRBV29-1 to TRBJ2-7, with 7 bases that match TRBD2. The germline gives CDR1 SQVTM, CDR2 ANQGSEA. The ends lost 7 bases at V and 2 bases at J; junction bases unmatched: 11. The CDR3 is 14 amino acids.

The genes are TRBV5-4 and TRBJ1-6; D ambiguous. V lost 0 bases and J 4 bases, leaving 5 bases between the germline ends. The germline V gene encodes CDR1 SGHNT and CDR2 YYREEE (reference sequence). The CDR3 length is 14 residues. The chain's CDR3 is CASSLEGYNSPLHF. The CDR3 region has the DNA TGTGCCAGCAGCTTGGAGGGTTATAATTCACCCCTCCACTTT.

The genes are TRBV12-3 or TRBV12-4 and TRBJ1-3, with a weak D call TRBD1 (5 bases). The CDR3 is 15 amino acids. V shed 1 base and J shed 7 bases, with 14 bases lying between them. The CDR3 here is CASSLGDSRRNTIYF. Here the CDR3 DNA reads TGTGCCAGCAGTTTAGGGGACTCCCGGAGGAACACCATATATTTT.

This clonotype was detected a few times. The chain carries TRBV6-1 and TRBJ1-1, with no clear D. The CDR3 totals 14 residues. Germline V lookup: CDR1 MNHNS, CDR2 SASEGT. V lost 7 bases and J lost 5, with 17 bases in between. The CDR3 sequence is CASIRATGRTEAFF. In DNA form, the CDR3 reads TGTGCCAGCATTAGGGCCACGGGGAGGACTGAAGCTTTCTTT.

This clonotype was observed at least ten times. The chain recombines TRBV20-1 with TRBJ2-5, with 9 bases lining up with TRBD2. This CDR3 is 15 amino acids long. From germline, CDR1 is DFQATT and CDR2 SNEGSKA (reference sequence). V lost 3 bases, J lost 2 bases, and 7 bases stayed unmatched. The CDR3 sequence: CSASGRTSEQETQYF. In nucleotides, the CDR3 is TGCAGTGCTAGTGGCAGGACTAGCGAGCAAGAGACCCAGTACTTC.